Listed below are T cell receptor beta chains from one sample, sequenced in a study of human T cells and chemical hapten exposure. Using its own MiXCR run on the RACE reads, TCRdb lists one record per CDR3 protein. This table has roughly 80,000 distinct CDR3 sequences, around 13% appearing once. The sequences come from whole blood, collected in connection with sensitization to the hapten diphenylcyclopropenone (DPC). The receptors originated from a woman aged 45-59 years with alopecia areata. Some clones in this sample may be carry-over from other donors' samples. The CDR3 runs from the conserved cysteine through the conserved F or W. A D gene is named only where the DNA matches it firmly. Only part of the rows carry a size: once, few, many, or a class if the clone is expanded.

V	J	size	D	CDR3	DNA
TRBV29-1	TRBJ1-6	.	.	CSAKTDLENSPLHF	TGCAGCGCTAAGACGGACCTGGAGAATTCACCCCTCCACTTT
TRBV6-6	TRBJ1-4	few	.	CASSYSLGGSDEKLFF	TGTGCCAGCAGTTACTCGCTTGGGGGTTCGGATGAAAAACTGTTTTTT
TRBV18	TRBJ1-5	few	.	CASSADYSNQPQHF	TGTGCCAGCTCAGCAGACTATAGCAATCAGCCCCAGCATTTT
TRBV29-1	TRBJ2-3	.	.	CSALLSGQGNLISTDTQYF	TGCAGCGCACTACTAAGTGGGCAGGGAAATCTAATTAGCACAGATACGCAGTATTTT
TRBV28	TRBJ2-3	.	.	CASSYEGPDTQYF	TGTGCCAGCAGTTATGAGGGTCCAGATACGCAGTATTTT
TRBV20-1	TRBJ1-1	many	.	CSANRRGMNTEAFF	TGCAGTGCAAACCGACGGGGGATGAACACTGAAGCTTTCTTT
TRBV7-9	TRBJ2-1	few	TRBD2	CASSNPGLAGVGEQFF	TGTGCCAGCAGCAACCCGGGACTAGCGGGAGTCGGGGAGCAGTTCTTC
TRBV7-2	TRBJ1-1	few	.	CASSLEGADTEAFF	TGTGCCAGCAGCTTAGAAGGGGCGGACACTGAAGCTTTCTTT
TRBV6-6	TRBJ1-5	.	.	CASTSQENQPQHF	TGTGCCAGCACTTCACAGGAGAATCAGCCCCAGCATTTT
TRBV20-1	TRBJ2-5	few	TRBD2	CSATTHSGRARETQYF	TGCAGTGCAACGACCCATAGCGGGAGGGCCAGGGAGACCCAGTACTTC
TRBV7-6	TRBJ2-7	.	TRBD2	CASSLERGEQYF	TGTGCCAGCAGCTTAGAGCGGGGCGAGCAGTACTTC
TRBV29-1	TRBJ2-6	few	.	CSVDWPSGANVLTF	TGCAGCGTTGATTGGCCCTCTGGGGCCAACGTCCTGACTTTC
TRBV9	TRBJ1-6	.	.	CASSFQGAGSPLHF	TGTGCCAGCAGCTTTCAGGGAGCGGGATCACCCCTCCACTTT
TRBV5-1	TRBJ2-5	few	.	CASSLWGAGETQYF	TGCGCCAGCAGCTTGTGGGGCGCCGGAGAGACCCAGTACTTC
TRBV6-6	TRBJ1-1	.	.	CASSKHTNTEAFF	TGTGCCAGCAGTAAACATACAAACACTGAAGCTTTCTTT
TRBV20-1	TRBJ2-5	many	.	CSAMKAASLVFF	TGCAGTGCTATGAAGGCTGCATCGCTGGTATTCTTC
TRBV12-3/TRBV12-4	TRBJ1-5	.	.	CASSAWGEPSISSQPQHF	TGTGCCAGCAGTGCCTGGGGAGAGCCATCAATTTCAAGTCAGCCCCAGCATTTT
TRBV7-2	TRBJ2-1	.	.	CASSSLAGLNNEQFF	TGTGCCAGCAGCTCCCTGGCGGGCCTAAACAATGAGCAGTTCTTC
TRBV6-6	TRBJ2-3	.	.	CASSYGEHTDTQYF	TGTGCCAGCAGTTACGGGGAACACACAGATACGCAGTATTTT
TRBV6-5	TRBJ1-1	few	.	CASKEGPMNTEAFF	TGTGCCAGCAAAGAGGGTCCGATGAACACTGAAGCTTTCTTT
TRBV9	TRBJ2-2	.	TRBD2	CASSVVLAGASNTGELFF	TGTGCCAGCAGCGTAGTGCTAGCGGGAGCTTCGAACACCGGGGAGCTGTTTTTT
TRBV6-2/TRBV6-3	TRBJ2-7	few	TRBD2	CASNRAGAYEQYF	TGTGCCAGCAATCGAGCGGGAGCCTACGAGCAGTACTTC
TRBV10-3	TRBJ2-3	many	TRBD2	CAISDSGIRESTDTQYF	TGTGCCATCAGTGATAGCGGGATTCGGGAGAGCACAGATACGCAGTATTTT
TRBV5-1	TRBJ2-6	.	.	CASSNTGSGANVLTF	TGCGCCAGCAGCAATACAGGGTCTGGGGCCAACGTCCTGACTTTC
TRBV7-6	TRBJ2-2	few	TRBD2	CASSLVGSSGSSGELFF	TGTGCCAGCAGCTTAGTTGGGTCTAGCGGGAGCTCCGGGGAGCTGTTTTTT
TRBV7-2	TRBJ1-3	few	TRBD1	CASSSRDREGNTIYF	TGTGCCAGCAGCTCCCGGGACAGGGAGGGAAACACCATATATTTT
TRBV7-8	TRBJ2-2	many	TRBD2	CASNQLAGRTGELFF	TGTGCCAGTAATCAACTAGCGGGAAGGACCGGGGAGCTGTTTTTT
TRBV11-3	TRBJ2-3	many	.	CASSLGTDTQYF	TGTGCCAGCAGCTTAGGCACAGATACGCAGTATTTT
TRBV7-9	TRBJ1-4	few	.	CASSLAGDEKLFF	TGTGCCAGCAGCTTAGCAGGGGACGAAAAACTGTTTTTT
TRBV29-1	TRBJ2-7	few	TRBD2	CSVLAGGGQYF	TGCAGCGTTCTAGCGGGAGGGGGCCAGTACTTC
TRBV5-1	TRBJ2-1	.	.	CASSLGNKNEQFF	TGCGCCAGCAGCTTGGGAAACAAGAATGAGCAGTTCTTC
TRBV29-1	TRBJ2-1	.	.	CSVEVPPTLTEQFF	TGCAGCGTTGAAGTTCCCCCAACCCTTACTGAGCAGTTCTTC
TRBV6-6	TRBJ2-1	.	.	CASQFGSSSYNEQFF	TGTGCCAGCCAGTTCGGGTCCAGCTCCTACAATGAGCAGTTCTTC
TRBV29-1	TRBJ2-7	.	.	CSVDGASQQYF	TGCAGCGTTGACGGGGCTTCGCAGCAGTACTTC
TRBV28	TRBJ1-3	.	TRBD1	CASNRQGASSGNTIYF	TGTGCCAGCAATCGTCAGGGGGCAAGCTCTGGAAACACCATATATTTT
TRBV12-3/TRBV12-4	TRBJ1-3	.	TRBD1	CASSFIPGQGRNTIYF	TGTGCCAGCAGTTTCATACCGGGACAGGGGAGAAACACCATATATTTT
TRBV6-1	TRBJ2-5	few	.	CASSEAGVPETQYF	TGTGCCAGCAGTGAAGCGGGGGTTCCCGAGACCCAGTACTTC
TRBV10-3	TRBJ1-2	many	.	CAISALVSNYGYTF	TGTGCCATCAGTGCTTTGGTCTCCAACTATGGCTACACCTTC
TRBV11-2	TRBJ2-3	few	.	CASSLDRGTDTQYF	TGTGCCAGCAGCTTAGACCGAGGGACAGATACGCAGTATTTT
TRBV5-1	TRBJ1-4	.	.	CASSLDPTNEKLFF	TGCGCCAGCAGCTTGGATCCAACTAATGAAAAACTGTTTTTT
TRBV9	TRBJ1-1	.	.	CASSVARGTEAFF	TGTGCCAGCAGCGTAGCAAGGGGCACTGAAGCTTTCTTT
TRBV18	TRBJ1-4	.	.	CASSRQSATNEKLFF	TGTGCCAGCTCCCGCCAGTCTGCAACTAATGAAAAACTGTTTTTT
TRBV20-1	TRBJ2-7	few	TRBD2	CSAGPGLAGLASSYEQYF	TGCAGTGCTGGACCGGGACTAGCAGGACTAGCGAGCTCCTACGAGCAGTACTTC
TRBV5-6	TRBJ1-5	many	.	CASSLGQLNQPQHF	TGTGCCAGCAGCTTGGGACAGTTAAATCAGCCCCAGCATTTT
TRBV6-6	TRBJ2-7	few	.	CASSRQGGEQYF	TGTGCCAGCAGCCGCCAGGGGGGCGAGCAGTACTTC
TRBV29-1	TRBJ2-1	.	TRBD2	CSGRDPGVAGYNEQFF	TGCAGCGGCAGAGACCCGGGAGTAGCGGGCTACAATGAGCAGTTCTTC
TRBV29-1	TRBJ2-7	few	.	CSVSRDTNSYEQYF	TGCAGCGTTTCCCGGGACACGAACTCCTACGAGCAGTACTTC
TRBV20-1	TRBJ2-1	.	.	CSGGDGDTGTNEQFF	TGCAGTGGTGGAGATGGCGATACGGGAACAAATGAGCAGTTCTTC
TRBV11-2	TRBJ2-1	few	TRBD1	CASSLVNRGNEQFF	TGTGCCAGCAGCCTCGTTAACAGGGGCAATGAGCAGTTCTTC
TRBV28	TRBJ2-1	.	.	CASSLYTREQFF	TGTGCCAGCAGTTTATACACGAGAGAGCAGTTCTTC
TRBV10-2	TRBJ2-3	few	TRBD1	CASSESGTGADTQYF	TGCGCCAGCAGTGAGTCCGGGACAGGGGCGGATACGCAGTATTTT
TRBV10-3	TRBJ1-1	.	TRBD1	CAIRDRGLNTEAFF	TGTGCCATCAGAGACAGGGGCCTGAACACTGAAGCTTTCTTT
TRBV7-9	TRBJ2-4	many	.	CASSRGKNIQYF	TGTGCCAGCAGCCGGGGGAAGAACATTCAGTACTTC
TRBV29-1	TRBJ2-3	.	TRBD2	CSVVRRETDTQYF	TGCAGCGTTGTAAGGCGGGAGACAGATACGCAGTATTTT
TRBV5-3	TRBJ2-3	.	TRBD1	CARSSGQGQDTQYF	TGTGCCAGAAGCTCCGGACAGGGGCAAGATACGCAGTATTTT
TRBV4-3	TRBJ2-1	many	TRBD1	CASSRTTGADNEQFF	TGCGCCAGCAGCCGCACGACAGGGGCCGACAATGAGCAGTTCTTC
TRBV5-4	TRBJ2-3	few	.	CASSLSSTDTQYF	TGTGCCAGCAGCTTGTCTAGCACAGATACGCAGTATTTT
TRBV10-2	TRBJ2-1	few	.	CASSEGFRARNEQFF	TGCGCCAGCAGTGAGGGTTTTCGGGCTAGAAATGAGCAGTTCTTC
TRBV18	TRBJ2-5	few	TRBD1	CASSPTGDETQYF	TGTGCCAGCTCACCAACAGGGGACGAGACCCAGTACTTC
TRBV27	TRBJ2-5	few	TRBD2	CASRRNGLAGEETQYF	TGTGCCAGCAGACGTAACGGACTAGCGGGCGAGGAGACCCAGTACTTC